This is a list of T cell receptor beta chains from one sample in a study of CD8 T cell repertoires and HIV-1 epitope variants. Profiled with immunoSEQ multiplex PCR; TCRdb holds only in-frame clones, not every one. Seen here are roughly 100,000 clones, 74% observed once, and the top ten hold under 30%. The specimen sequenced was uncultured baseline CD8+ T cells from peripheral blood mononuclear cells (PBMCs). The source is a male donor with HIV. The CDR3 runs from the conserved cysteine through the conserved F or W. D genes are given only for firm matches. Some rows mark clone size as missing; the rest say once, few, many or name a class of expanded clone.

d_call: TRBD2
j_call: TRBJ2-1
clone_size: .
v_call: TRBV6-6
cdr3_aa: CASSHPGLAGDNEQFF
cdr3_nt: TGTGCCAGCAGTCACCCGGGACTAGCGGGAGACAATGAGCAGTTCTTC

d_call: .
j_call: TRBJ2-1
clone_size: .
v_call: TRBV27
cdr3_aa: CASRGIHEQFF
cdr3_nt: TGTGCCAGCAGGGGGATTCATGAGCAGTTCTTC

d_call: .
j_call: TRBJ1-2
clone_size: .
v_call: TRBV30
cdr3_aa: CAWTLGAKNQGYGYTF
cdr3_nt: TGTGCCTGGACCCTTGGGGCAAAAAACCAGGGCTATGGCTACACCTTC

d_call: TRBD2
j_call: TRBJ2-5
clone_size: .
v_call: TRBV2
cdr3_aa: CASSLLAGETQYF
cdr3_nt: TGTGCCAGCAGTTTACTAGCGGGAGAGACCCAGTACTTC

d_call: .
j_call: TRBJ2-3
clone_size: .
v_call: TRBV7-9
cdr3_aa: CASSYTDRDTQYF
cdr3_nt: TGTGCCAGCAGCTACACGGACAGAGATACGCAGTATTTT

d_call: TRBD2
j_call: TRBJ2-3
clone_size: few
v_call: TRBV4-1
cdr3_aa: CASSQDLAAYTDTQYF
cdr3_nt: TGCGCCAGCAGCCAAGATCTAGCGGCTTACACAGATACGCAGTATTTT

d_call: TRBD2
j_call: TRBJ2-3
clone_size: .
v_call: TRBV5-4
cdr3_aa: CASSLVTSEPEGVTDTQYF
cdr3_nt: TGTGCCAGCAGCTTGGTAACTAGCGAACCGGAGGGTGTCACAGATACGCAGTATTTT

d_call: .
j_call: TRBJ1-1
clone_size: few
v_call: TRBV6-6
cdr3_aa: CASIPEGVGNTEAFF
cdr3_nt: TGTGCCAGCATCCCCGAAGGTGTAGGGAACACTGAAGCTTTCTTT

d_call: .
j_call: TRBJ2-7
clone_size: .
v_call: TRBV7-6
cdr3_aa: CASSPLPLQGRGYEQYF
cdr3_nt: TGTGCCAGCAGCCCCCTTCCTTTACAGGGACGCGGCTACGAGCAGTACTTC

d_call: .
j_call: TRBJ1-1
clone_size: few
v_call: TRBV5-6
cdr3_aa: CASSLAPVTEAFF
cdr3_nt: TGTGCCAGCAGCTTGGCTCCGGTCACTGAAGCTTTCTTT

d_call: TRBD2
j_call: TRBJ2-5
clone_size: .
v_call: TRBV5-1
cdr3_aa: CASRASGQETQYF
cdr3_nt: TGCGCCAGCAGGGCTAGCGGCCAAGAGACCCAGTACTTC

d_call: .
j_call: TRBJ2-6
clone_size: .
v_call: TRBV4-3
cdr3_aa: CASTKLQESGANVLTF
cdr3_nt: TGCGCCAGCACCAAGCTACAGGAATCTGGGGCCAACGTCCTGACTTTC

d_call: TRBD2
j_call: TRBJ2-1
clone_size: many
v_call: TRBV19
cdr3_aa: CASSFVAGEQFF
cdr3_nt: TGTGCCAGTAGTTTCGTAGCGGGAGAGCAGTTCTTC

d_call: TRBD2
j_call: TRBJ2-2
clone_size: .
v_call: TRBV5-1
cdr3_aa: CASSLSSGNTGELFF
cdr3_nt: TGCGCCAGCAGCTTGTCTAGCGGGAACACCGGGGAGCTGTTTTTT

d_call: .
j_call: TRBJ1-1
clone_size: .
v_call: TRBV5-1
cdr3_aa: CASSLAGGPEAFF
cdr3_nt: TGCGCCAGCAGCTTGGCCGGGGGCCCTGAAGCTTTCTTT

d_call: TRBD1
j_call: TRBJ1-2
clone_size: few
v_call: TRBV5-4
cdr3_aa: CASGTGTNYGYTF
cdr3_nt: TGTGCCTCTGGGACAGGGACCAACTATGGCTACACCTTC

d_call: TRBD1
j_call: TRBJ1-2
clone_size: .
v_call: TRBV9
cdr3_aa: CASSVAPTGGGYGYTF
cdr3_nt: TGTGCCAGCAGCGTAGCTCCGACAGGGGGCGGCTATGGCTACACCTTC

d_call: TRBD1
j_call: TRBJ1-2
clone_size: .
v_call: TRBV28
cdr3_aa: CASSYRLDRARTYTF
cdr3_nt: TGTGCCAGCAGTTACCGCTTGGACAGGGCGCGTACCTACACCTTC

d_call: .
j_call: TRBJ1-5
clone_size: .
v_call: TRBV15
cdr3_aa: CATSRANQPQHF
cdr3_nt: TGTGCCACCAGCAGAGCGAATCAGCCCCAGCATTTT

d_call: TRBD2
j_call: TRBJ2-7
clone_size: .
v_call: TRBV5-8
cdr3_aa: CASRRSGRAYEQYF
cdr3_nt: TGTGCCAGCAGAAGGAGCGGGAGGGCCTACGAGCAGTACTTC

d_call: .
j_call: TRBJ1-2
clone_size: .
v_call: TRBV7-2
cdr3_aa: CASSLAGRMYGYTF
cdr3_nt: TGTGCCAGCAGCTTGGCGGGGAGGATGTATGGCTACACCTTC

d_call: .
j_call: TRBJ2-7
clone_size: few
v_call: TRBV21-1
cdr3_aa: CASSKETACSYEQYF
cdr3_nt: TGTGCCAGCAGCAAAGAGACCGCCTGCTCCTACGAGCAGTACTTC

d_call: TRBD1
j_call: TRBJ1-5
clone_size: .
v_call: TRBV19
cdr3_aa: CASGQGRDQPQHF
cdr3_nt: TGTGCCAGTGGACAGGGGCGAGATCAGCCCCAGCATTTT

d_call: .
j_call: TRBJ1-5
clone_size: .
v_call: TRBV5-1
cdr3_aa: CASSWGPSGSNQPQHF
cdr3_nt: TGCGCCAGCAGCTGGGGGCCCAGCGGGAGCAATCAGCCCCAGCATTTT

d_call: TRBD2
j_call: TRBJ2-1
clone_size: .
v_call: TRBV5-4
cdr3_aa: CASSLSGGLYNEQFF
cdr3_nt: TGTGCCAGCAGCCTTAGCGGGGGCCTCTACAATGAGCAGTTCTTC

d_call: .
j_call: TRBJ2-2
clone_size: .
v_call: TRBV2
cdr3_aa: CASSFNRVNTGELFF
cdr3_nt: TGTGCCAGCAGTTTCAACAGGGTTAACACCGGGGAGCTGTTTTTT